Each of the 27 T cell receptor beta chains below was sequenced from the same sample in a study of low-dose radiotherapy and immunotherapy resistance in tumors. Time point meaning: after trial treatment. Treatment described: LDRT plus nivolumab, ipilimumab, low-dose cyclophosphamide and aspirin (RACIN trial). Alpha and beta chains were covered, as first-strand cDNA relied on TRAV- and TRBV-specific primers. Over 20 PCR cycles, TCRs were amplified from a constant-region primer and V-primer adapter. TCRdb fed the reads into MiXCR, producing one record per CDR3 protein. The table lists roughly 100,000 distinct CDR3 sequences, 20% to 25% of them singletons. The specimen was PBMCs, collected after low-dose radiotherapy plus immunotherapy. These receptors all come from a female donor with ovarian cancer.

A word on this clonotype: At one of its ends the junction is not consistent with the germline gene, which may arise from a read error. The chain has TRBV27 and TRBJ2-1; D possibly corresponds to TRBD1 (5 bases). Germline CDR1 MNHEY, CDR2 SMNVEV (reference sequence). The CDR3 is 16 residues long. The CDR3 reads CASSSSDNRNYDEQFF. The CDR3 DNA reads as TGTGCCAGCAGTTCCTCAGACAACAGGAACTACGATGAGCAGTTCTTC.

As for this clonotype: An end of the junction differs from the germline gene, which may be a read error. V and J are TRBV6-5 and TRBJ1-2, with D perhaps matching TRBD1 (5 bases). The germline V gene encodes CDR1 MNHEY and CDR2 SVGAGI. The CDR3 spans 15 residues. CDR3 sequence: CASSEVVGVNHGYTF. As DNA, the CDR3 is TGTGCCAGCAGTGAAGTCGTAGGGGTTAACCATGGCTACACCTTC.

This clonotype was counted many times. CDR3 loop: CSARVSGPPYEQYF. For the CDR3, the DNA is TGCAGTGCTAGAGTAAGCGGCCCCCCCTACGAGCAGTACTTC. The rearrangement uses TRBV20-1 and TRBJ2-7, with D possibly TRBD2 on 5 matching bases. This CDR3 is built from 14 residues. The germline V gene has CDR1 DFQATT and CDR2 SNEGSKA (reference sequence). V lost 1 base, J lost 2 bases, and 12 bases lay in between.

This clonotype was counted many times. V usage is TRBV20-1 and J usage is TRBJ2-7; 10 nucleotides line up with TRBD2. There are 14 residues in the CDR3. Germline V CDR1 and CDR2: DFQATT, SNEGSKA (reference sequence). V lost 2 bases, J lost 2 bases, and 3 bases stayed unmatched. The CDR3 spells CSARRTSGTYEQYF. CDR3 DNA sequence: TGCAGTGCTAGACGGACTAGCGGTACCTACGAGCAGTACTTC.

This clonotype was seen only a few times. The V call is TRBV20-1, the J call TRBJ2-7; TRBD1 agrees at 8 bases. The CDR3 totals 13 residues. Unmatched junction bases numbered 7, after V lost 3 bases and J lost 6 bases. Germline CDR1 and CDR2: DFQATT and SNEGSKA (reference sequence). CDR3 residues: CSASSDRAFEQYF. The CDR3 DNA follows: TGCAGTGCTAGTTCGGACAGGGCGTTCGAGCAGTACTTC.

Note on this clonotype: A much larger clone sits a single nucleotide away, making a read error possible. CDR3 loop: CAGSGGGPYEQYF. For the CDR3, the DNA is TGTGCCGGCAGCGGGGGGGGACCTTACGAGCAGTACTTC. The gene calls are TRBV7-2 and TRBJ2-7, with TRBD2 identical over 10 bases. The CDR3 totals 13 residues. Germline V gives CDR1 SGHTA, CDR2 FQGNSA.

This clonotype was detected many times. The J gene is TRBJ2-1, the V gene TRBV20-1, with TRBD2 matching over 12 bases. The CDR3 extends over 14 amino acids. The germline V gene encodes CDR1 DFQATT and CDR2 SNEGSKA (reference sequence). With 5 bases clipped from V and 7 bases from J, the junction kept 6 bases outside the gene matches. CDR3 in DNA: TGCAGTGCTGGTCTTGGGACTAGCGGGAATGAGCAGTTCTTC. Translated: CSAGLGTSGNEQFF.

The V gene is TRBV12-3 or TRBV12-4, the J gene TRBJ1-2; D is perhaps TRBD1 (5 bases). V shed 4 bases and J shed 8 bases, with 14 bases lying between them. The CDR3 contains 13 residues. The CDR3 region has the DNA TGTGCCAGCAGTTGGGGGTCCCGTGGCGGCTACACCTTC. This gives the protein CASSWGSRGGYTF.

This clonotype was picked up many times. The chain is built from TRBV20-1 and TRBJ2-2; possibly TRBD2 for D (6 bases). The CDR3 consists of 14 residues. Trimming removed 0 bases at V and 8 bases at J, with 13 bases between. Looked up from germline, CDR1 is DFQATT and CDR2 is SNEGSKA (reference sequence). In DNA, the CDR3 is TGCAGTGCTAGAGATCCCGTCGGGGGTGGGGAGCTGTTTTTT. Protein sequence: CSARDPVGGGELFF.

This clonotype was detected ten times or more. The chain uses TRBV21-1 and TRBJ2-7. TRBV21-1 is reported as a pseudogene. This CDR3 is built from 13 residues. CDR3: CASSSPRAYEQYF. Written as DNA, the CDR3 is TGTGCCAGCAGCTCCCCAAGGGCCTACGAGCAGTACTTC.

This clonotype was counted many times. V usage is TRBV5-1 and J usage is TRBJ2-2; D unresolved. The CDR3 length is 15 residues. The germline V gene encodes CDR1 SGHRS and CDR2 YFSETQ. Trimming removed 1 base from V and 0 bases from J, with 7 bases in between. CDR3 nucleotide sequence: TGCGCCAGCAGCTTGATGCCCACGAACACCGGGGAGCTGTTTTTT. Translating gives CASSLMPTNTGELFF. Full variable domain (missing parts from reference TRBV5-1 and TRBJ2-2): KAGVTQTPRYLIKTRGQQVTLSCSPISGHRSVSWYQQTPGQGLQFLFEYFSETQRNKGNFPGRFSGRQFSNSRSEMNVSTLELGDSALYLCASSLMPTNTGELFFGEGSRLTVL.

The chain couples TRBV4-2 to TRBJ2-5; no clear D. The CDR3 runs to 13 residues. Between the trimmed V and J ends, which lost 0 bases and 5 bases, there was a span of 7 bases. Germline V lookup: CDR1 LGHNA, CDR2 YNFKEQ. The CDR3 coding sequence is TGTGCCAGCAGCCAAGATCGGGTGGAGACCCAGTACTTC. Translated, it gives CASSQDRVETQYF.

In its sample, this clonotype was seen a few times. This chain joins TRBV7-2 and TRBJ2-2; 11 nucleotides align to TRBD2. Germline CDR1 and CDR2: SGHTA and FQGNSA. The CDR3 covers 15 residues. V trimming: 3 bases; J trimming: 7 bases; junction bases outside the gene matches: 4. CDR3 sequence: CASSFLSGRGGELFF. The CDR3 coding sequence is TGTGCCAGCAGCTTCCTTAGCGGGAGGGGCGGGGAGCTGTTTTTT.

Notes on this clonotype: A single base is all that separates this from a far larger clone, so a read error is likely. This chain uses TRBV6-6 with TRBJ1-4; TRBD1 is a possible D gene (5 bases). Germline assignment: CDR1 MNHNY and CDR2 SVGAGI (reference sequence). The CDR3 covers 14 residues. DNA of the CDR3: TGTGCCAGCAGCCTTCGGCAAGTAGGGGAAAAACTGTATTTT. It codes for CASSLRQVGEKLYF.

There are many counts of this clonotype. V gene TRBV11-3 combines with J gene TRBJ2-1, with no clear D. The CDR3 contains 14 residues. Germline CDR1 reads SGHNT; CDR2 reads YENEEA. With 6 bases removed from V and 4 bases from J, the gap between germline ends came to 13 bases. CDR3 in amino acids: CASSRGTGYNEQFF. The CDR3 coding sequence is TGTGCCAGCAGTAGAGGTACCGGGTACAATGAGCAGTTCTTC.

This clonotype was seen ten or more times. The chain uses TRBV19 and TRBJ2-6; D is unclear. V lost 2 bases and J lost 2, with 13 bases in between. Germline-derived CDR1 and CDR2 are LNHDA and SQIVND (reference sequence). CDR3 length: 17 residues. CDR3 sequence (DNA): TGTGCCAGTAGTATATCATCGCCGTTCCCTGGGGCCAACGTCCTGACTTTC. Protein product: CASSISSPFPGANVLTF.

The chain recombines TRBV5-1 with TRBJ2-1; 9 positions match TRBD1. The V gene end was trimmed by 4 bases and the J gene end by 15 bases; junction bases not matched to a gene: 5. This CDR3 region has 11 residues. CDR1 is SGHRS, CDR2 YFSETQ, per germline. CDR3 sequence: CASSLGTGTFF. CDR3 sequence (DNA): TGCGCCAGCAGCCTCGGGACAGGGACGTTCTTC.

This clonotype was counted at least ten times. The V call is TRBV5-1, the J call TRBJ1-1; 7 bases line up with TRBD1. The germline V gene encodes CDR1 SGHRS and CDR2 YFSETQ. This CDR3 spans 14 amino acids. Trimming cost V 5 bases and J 5 bases; bases outside gene matches: 9. Here the CDR3 DNA reads TGCGCCAGCAGTTTAGAGTCAGGGGGGACTGAAGCTTTCTTT. It yields the protein CASSLESGGTEAFF. The variable domain in full, completed from reference TRBV5-1 and TRBJ1-1, reads KAGVTQTPRYLIKTRGQQVTLSCSPISGHRSVSWYQQTPGQGLQFLFEYFSETQRNKGNFPGRFSGRQFSNSRSEMNVSTLELGDSALYLCASSLESGGTEAFFGQGTRLTVV.

This clonotype has more than one count but fewer than ten. The chain has TRBV20-1 and TRBJ2-7, with D uncertain. The CDR3 length is 11 residues. Germline-derived CDR1 and CDR2 are DFQATT and SNEGSKA (reference sequence). Trimming took off 6 bases at V and 4 bases at J, with 10 bases between the two ends. CDR3 DNA sequence: TGCAGTGCAGAGTTTGAGTACGAGCAGTACTTC. It yields the protein CSAEFEYEQYF.

This clonotype has ten or more counts. The V call is TRBV29-1, the J call TRBJ2-3; D is uncertain. This CDR3 has 16 amino acids. Germline CDR1 reads SQVTM; CDR2 reads ANQGSEA. Trimming took 6 bases from V and 2 from J, leaving 21 bases between them. The CDR3 here is CSVTPLPLSLTDTQYF. The CDR3 DNA follows: TGCAGCGTAACTCCACTCCCCCTCTCCCTCACAGATACGCAGTATTTT.

The table lists this clonotype with many counts. This chain connects TRBV9 to TRBJ1-1, with D hard to call. The CDR3 runs to 15 residues. Deletions cut 0 bases from V and 7 bases from J, with 16 bases between. Looked up from germline, CDR1 is SGDLS and CDR2 is YYNGEE. CDR3 loop: CASSVGAGLAIEAFF. The CDR3 nucleotides are TGTGCCAGCAGCGTAGGCGCCGGGTTGGCTATTGAAGCTTTCTTT. The variable domain in full, with the rest retrieved from reference TRBV9 and TRBJ1-1, is DSGVTQTPKHLITATGQRVTLRCSPRSGDLSVYWYQQSLDQGLQFLIQYYNGEERAKGNILERFSAQQFPDLHSELNLSSLELGDSALYFCASSVGAGLAIEAFFGQGTRLTVV.

This clonotype occurred many times. V gene TRBV11-3 combines with J gene TRBJ2-3, with 13 positions matching TRBD2. The V gene end was trimmed by 4 bases and the J gene end by 2 bases; junction bases not matched to a gene: 3. The CDR3 sequence is 16 residues long. Germline V CDR1 and CDR2: SGHNT, YENEEA. CDR3 coding DNA: TGTGCCAGCAGCTCGGGACTAGCGGGACCCACAGATACGCAGTATTTT. Protein product: CASSSGLAGPTDTQYF.

There are many counts of this clonotype. The rearrangement links TRBV7-3 to TRBJ1-1; tentatively, D is TRBD1 (5 bases). V was shortened by 0 bases and J by 1 base, with 12 bases between the two germline ends. The CDR3 consists of 16 residues. Germline loops: CDR1 SGHTA, CDR2 FQGTGA. For the CDR3, the DNA is TGTGCCAGCAGCTTAACCACCGGGGGAGGGAACACTGAAGCTTTCTTT. Translating gives CASSLTTGGGNTEAFF.

A note on this clonotype: A far bigger clonotype differs at one base, so this is likely a read error. This rearrangement joins TRBV28 to TRBJ2-1; maybe TRBD2 (6 bases). Germline CDR1 MDHEN, CDR2 SYDVKM. This CDR3 comprises 15 residues. V gave up 6 bases and J gave up 13 bases, with 25 bases separating them. CDR3 protein: CASRTLAPGGKTQFF. The CDR3 nucleotides read TGTGCCAGCAGAACCCTGGCTCCTGGGGGGAAGACCCAGTTCTTC.

This clonotype came up many times. The genes are TRBV7-2 and TRBJ1-2; 8 bases align to TRBD1. The J segment lost 8 bases and the V segment lost 4 bases, leaving 6 bases of the junction unmatched. The CDR3 is 13 amino acids. CDR1 SGHTA and CDR2 FQGNSA come from the germline V gene. The DNA of the CDR3 is TGTGCCAGCAGCTCGGACAGGGCTTTGGGCTACACCTTC. As protein: CASSSDRALGYTF.

This clonotype was detected ten times or more. The chain employs TRBV19 and TRBJ2-2, with D tentatively TRBD1 (6 bases). Germline CDR1 reads LNHDA; CDR2 reads SQIVND (reference sequence). This CDR3 region has 13 residues. With 6 bases removed from V and 1 base from J, the gap between germline ends came to 6 bases. For the CDR3, the DNA is TGTGCCAGTAGGACAGGGAACACCGGGGAGCTGTTTTTT. It is translated as CASRTGNTGELFF.

This clonotype has at least ten counts. The rearrangement links TRBV11-3 to TRBJ1-1; TRBD1 is a possible D gene (6 bases). This CDR3 has 13 residues. From germline, CDR1 is SGHNT and CDR2 YENEEA. V dropped 8 bases and J dropped 3 bases, with 13 bases sitting between them. The CDR3 DNA is TGTGCCAGCGGGGGGGGCAGGGACACTGAAGCTTTCTTT. Protein sequence: CASGGGRDTEAFF.